This TCR beta chain was sequenced in a study of T-cell memory formation after mild COVID-19. TCRdb itself ran the 5' RACE reads through MiXCR, one entry per CDR3 protein. The table records about 560,000 distinct CDR3 sequences, about a fifth of them present only once. Germline V gene data show CDR1 as MNHEY and CDR2 as SMNVEV (reference sequence). CDR3 length: 15 residues. The V end was cut by 0 bases, the J end by 1 base, with 10 bases between. Sample: PBMCs or a T cell subset sorted from them (not recorded which). The sequence derives from an adult woman who had mild COVID-19 (a few samples of this study predate the infection). Cell type and time point are not known. V usage is TRBV27 and J usage is TRBJ2-7, with D perhaps TRBD2 (6 bases). CDR3 DNA: TGTGCCAGCAGTTTATCGGAGGGACCTTCCTACGAGCAGTACTTC. This translates into CASSLSEGPSYEQYF.